The 28 T cell receptor beta chains presented below share a single source sample, sequenced in a study of blood T cell repertoires in COVID-19. Clones were read by immunoSEQ multiplex PCR, and TCRdb kept only the in-frame ones, dropping some. This sample has over 400,000 clones, with less than 90% found just once. Sequenced material: PBMCs or T cells enriched from blood (not recorded which). The receptors come from an older woman who had recovered from COVID-19.

This clone was counted many times. The CDR3 is CATSFSASGSPGAETQYF. For the CDR3, the DNA is TGTGCCACCTCTTTCTCGGCTAGCGGGTCCCCAGGGGCAGAGACCCAGTACTTC. This chain connects TRBV19 to TRBJ2-5, with 8 bases fitting TRBD2. Trimming removed 10 bases from V and 4 bases from J; junction bases left unmatched: 23. Germline V gene lookup returns CDR1 LNHDA and CDR2 SQIVND (reference sequence). The CDR3 is made up of 18 amino acids.

The chain joins TRBV19 to TRBJ1-1, with 8 bases matching TRBD1. Germline CDR1 LNHDA, CDR2 SQIVND (reference sequence). This CDR3 is 16 amino acids long. V trimming: 3 bases; J trimming: 5 bases; junction bases outside the gene matches: 11. This chain's CDR3 is CASSIASGGGKTEAFF. The CDR3 DNA reads as TGTGCCAGTAGTATCGCTTCAGGGGGCGGGAAGACTGAAGCTTTCTTT.

Of note for this clone: One end of the junction fails to match germline, which may point to a read error. The chain has TRBV5-1 and TRBJ2-3, with 9 bases identical to TRBD1. The CDR3 has 13 amino acids. Germline lookup yields CDR1 SGHRS and CDR2 YFSETQ. The CDR3 is CASSLEQGAGTEF. For the CDR3, the DNA is TGCGCCAGCAGCTTGGAACAGGGGGCTGGGACGGAATTT.

The CDR3 sequence: CASSLVWGEGKLFF. The DNA of the CDR3 is TGTGCCAGCAGCTTAGTTTGGGGAGAGGGAAAACTGTTTTTT. This chain connects TRBV7-2 to TRBJ1-4; D is unresolved. CDR1 is SGHTA and CDR2 is FQGNSA in the germline V gene. The CDR3 has 14 residues. Trimming pared 1 base from V and 10 bases from J, leaving 13 bases between.

V and J are TRBV5-1 and TRBJ2-7; 9 bases line up with TRBD1. This CDR3 has 13 residues. Germline CDR1 is SGHRS and CDR2 is YFSETQ. With 3 bases clipped from V and 6 bases from J, the junction kept 4 bases outside the gene matches. CDR3 region: CASSSTDRGEQYF. The CDR3 nucleotides are TGCGCCAGCAGCTCCACGGACAGGGGCGAGCAGTACTTC.

The chain links TRBV12-5 to TRBJ1-1; D is undetermined. This CDR3 comprises 13 residues. Germline assignment: CDR1 LGHNT and CDR2 FRNRAP. V was shortened by 6 bases and J by 0 bases, with 8 bases between the two germline ends. The CDR3 DNA sequence: TGTGCTAGTGGGACTTCTCTGAACACTGAAGCTTTCTTT. Residues: CASGTSLNTEAFF.

This clone was seen once. This sequence joins TRBV12-3 or TRBV12-4 and TRBJ2-7; 7 bases match TRBD1. The CDR3 extends over 13 amino acids. After removal of 6 bases from V and 7 bases from J, the junction contained 9 bases not matched to a gene. The CDR3 sequence: CASSLKGAWEQYF. CDR3 in DNA: TGTGCCAGCAGCCTTAAGGGGGCGTGGGAGCAGTACTTC.

The CDR3 nucleotides are TGTGCCAGCAGTTCTGACAATGGCTACACCTTC. Amino acids: CASSSDNGYTF. The chain joins TRBV27 to TRBJ1-2, with no clear D. The germline CDR1 and CDR2 sequences are MNHEY and SMNVEV (reference sequence). Trimming removed 4 bases at V and 6 bases at J, with 6 bases between. There are 11 residues in the CDR3.

J is TRBJ1-1 and V is TRBV5-1, with a tentative D call TRBD1 (5 bases). The germline gives CDR1 SGHRS, CDR2 YFSETQ. The CDR3 is 15 amino acids. V was cut by 0 bases and J by 5 bases, with 14 bases left in between. CDR3 sequence: CASSLVGGVGTEAFF. The CDR3 DNA is TGCGCCAGCAGCTTGGTCGGGGGTGTAGGGACTGAAGCTTTCTTT.

The CDR3 region has the DNA TGTGCCAGCAGTCCCGCCACACCGACTAACACTGAAGCTTTCTTT. Translating gives CASSPATPTNTEAFF. V usage is TRBV7-9 and J usage is TRBJ1-1, with D unresolved. V shed 6 bases and J shed 2 bases, with 16 bases lying between them. This CDR3 is 15 amino acids long. Germline values: CDR1 SEHNR, CDR2 FQNEAQ (reference sequence).

The genes are TRBV5-6 and TRBJ1-6; D might be TRBD1 (5 bases). The CDR3 sequence is 15 residues long. V was pared by 4 bases and J by 7 bases, with 15 bases between. Germline V lookup: CDR1 SGHDT, CDR2 YYEEEE. The CDR3 DNA reads TGTGCCAGCAGCGGGGGGACCGCTTGGAATTCACCCCTCCACTTT. Translation gives CASSGGTAWNSPLHF.

The chain recombines TRBV5-1 with TRBJ2-2, with D possibly TRBD2 on 6 matching bases. The V gene's germline CDR1 is SGHRS and CDR2 YFSETQ. The CDR3 is made up of 14 amino acids. V was pared by 6 bases and J by 0 bases, with 9 bases between. In nucleotides, the CDR3 is TGCGCCAGCAAGGAGGGCACGAACACCGGGGAGCTGTTTTTT. Its translation is CASKEGTNTGELFF.

Here the CDR3 DNA reads TGTGCCAGCACCCGATCGGTAACCGGGGAGCTGTTTTTT. Translation: CASTRSVTGELFF. V is TRBV12-3 or TRBV12-4 and J is TRBJ2-2; no reliable D call. Trimming removed 7 bases from V and 5 bases from J, with 11 bases in between. The CDR3 spans 13 residues.

The CDR3 region has the DNA TGCAGCGTCAGGACTAGCGGGGGGGCGACGGATACGCAGTATTTT. This gives the protein CSVRTSGGATDTQYF. V is TRBV29-1 and J is TRBJ2-3, with TRBD2 matching over 15 bases. CDR1 is SQVTM and CDR2 is ANQGSEA in the germline V gene. Trimming took 6 bases from V and 6 from J; bases not matched to a gene: 7. The CDR3 runs to 15 residues.

The V gene is TRBV27, the J gene TRBJ1-6; 7 bases are a match to TRBD1. Germline trimming cut 5 bases from V and 10 bases from J; bases unmatched to any gene: 14. The CDR3 is 16 residues long. Germline-derived CDR1 and CDR2 are MNHEY and SMNVEV (reference sequence). This CDR3 reads CASSPNGQVLWSPLHF. DNA of the CDR3: TGTGCCAGCAGTCCCAATGGACAGGTCCTGTGGTCACCCCTCCACTTT.

This chain links TRBV4-1 with TRBJ2-2; 8 bases are shared with TRBD1. This CDR3 is 16 amino acids long. Germline V CDR1 and CDR2: MGHRA, YSYEKL. V shed 5 bases, J shed 0 bases, and the junction held 5 bases outside the gene matches. The CDR3, as DNA: TGCGCCAGCAGCAGGCAGGGGGCGACGAACACCGGGGAGCTGTTTTTT. This codes for CASSRQGATNTGELFF.

CDR3 amino acids: CASSLRLAGVQGSTDTQYF. In DNA form, the CDR3 reads TGTGCCAGCAGCTTAAGGCTAGCGGGGGTCCAGGGGTCGACAGATACGCAGTATTTT. The V call is TRBV7-2, the J call TRBJ2-3; TRBD2 aligns across 10 bases. CDR3 size: 19 residues. Germline V gives CDR1 SGHTA, CDR2 FQGNSA. After removal of 2 bases from V and 3 bases from J, the junction contained 14 bases not matched to a gene.

V is TRBV3-1 (or the pseudogene TRBV3-2) and J is TRBJ2-1; 10 bases line up with TRBD2. Germline loops: CDR1 LGHDT, CDR2 YNNKEL (reference sequence). The length of the CDR3 is 20 residues. V lost 3 bases to trimming and J lost 0 bases; unmatched junction nucleotides: 14. This chain's CDR3 is CASSHSSGGPLRSSYNEQFF. The CDR3 DNA sequence: TGTGCCAGCAGCCATAGTAGCGGGGGGCCACTCAGGAGCTCCTACAATGAGCAGTTCTTC.

The rearrangement uses TRBV18 and TRBJ1-1; 8 bases agree with TRBD1. The ends lost 1 base at V and 1 base at J; junction bases unmatched: 11. Germline CDR1 reads KGHSH; CDR2 reads LQKENI. CDR3 length: 18 residues. CDR3 region: CASSPRRQGAAENTEAFF. Written as DNA, the CDR3 is TGTGCCAGCTCACCACGGCGGCAGGGGGCCGCTGAGAACACTGAAGCTTTCTTT. Full variable domain (remainder filled in from reference TRBV18 and TRBJ1-1): NAGVMQNPRHLVRRRGQEARLRCSPMKGHSHVYWYRQLPEEGLKFMVYLQKENIIDESGMPKERFSAEFPKEGPSILRIQQVVRGDSAAYFCASSPRRQGAAENTEAFFGQGTRLTVV.

J is TRBJ1-2 and V is TRBV18; 7 bases line up with TRBD1. The V gene end was trimmed by 1 base and the J gene end by 6 bases; junction bases not matched to a gene: 8. Germline V gives CDR1 KGHSH, CDR2 LQKENI. This CDR3 has 15 residues. The CDR3 reads CASSPRTGLPDGYTF. The CDR3 DNA reads TGTGCCAGCTCACCACGGACAGGTTTGCCCGATGGCTACACCTTC. Supplemented by reference TRBV18 and TRBJ1-2, the full variable domain reads NAGVMQNPRHLVRRRGQEARLRCSPMKGHSHVYWYRQLPEEGLKFMVYLQKENIIDESGMPKERFSAEFPKEGPSILRIQQVVRGDSAAYFCASSPRTGLPDGYTFGSGTRLTVV.

In this sample, this clone turned up once. The V call is TRBV29-1, the J call TRBJ1-1; no reliable D call. The germline CDR1 and CDR2 sequences are SQVTM and ANQGSEA. CDR3 length: 12 residues. Trimming removed 4 bases from V and 4 bases from J, with 10 bases in between. CDR3 DNA: TGCAGCGTTGTGAATGGCGGCACTGAAGCTTTCTTT. This gives the protein CSVVNGGTEAFF.

This clone was seen just once. The genes are TRBV2 and TRBJ1-6; D unclear. This CDR3 is built from 18 residues. Trimming removed 7 bases at V and 3 bases at J, with 22 bases between. Germline assignment: CDR1 SNHLY and CDR2 FYNNEI. The chain's CDR3 is CASMSPGLESYYNSPLHF. DNA of the CDR3: TGTGCCAGCATGAGCCCCGGACTTGAATCATACTATAATTCACCCCTCCACTTT.

V is TRBV14 and J is TRBJ2-1; 10 nucleotides match TRBD2. The CDR3 sequence is 14 residues long. With V trimmed by 5 bases and J by 9 bases, 7 bases remained unmatched. In germline, CDR1 is SGHDN, CDR2 FVKESK. As DNA, the CDR3 is TGTGCCAGCAGCTGGACTAGCGGTCGGGGTGAGCAGTTCTTC. It codes for CASSWTSGRGEQFF.

The chain is built from TRBV2 and TRBJ1-5, with 11 bases identical to TRBD1. The CDR3 has 15 residues. J gave up 4 bases and V 6 bases, and 5 bases lay outside the gene matches. The germline V gene encodes CDR1 SNHLY and CDR2 FYNNEI. The CDR3 region is CASRGDRGSNQPQHF. DNA of the CDR3: TGTGCCAGCAGGGGGGACAGGGGGTCGAATCAGCCCCAGCATTTT.

The chain couples TRBV19 to TRBJ1-1; 9 bases are a match to TRBD1. The J segment lost 4 bases and the V segment lost 1 base, leaving 4 bases of the junction unmatched. The CDR3 runs 15 residues. Germline V CDR1 and CDR2: LNHDA, SQIVND (reference sequence). CDR3 sequence reads: CASSIAGTGPTEAFF. In nucleotides, the CDR3 is TGTGCCAGTAGTATAGCTGGGACAGGGCCCACTGAAGCTTTCTTT.

V is TRBV11-2 and J is TRBJ2-1; the D gene is possibly TRBD2 (5 bases). Trimming cost V 4 bases and J 10 bases, with 17 bases left between them. CDR1 and CDR2 (germline): SGHAT, FQNNGV. CDR3 length equals 14 residues. This CDR3 is CASSSEPWSGEQFF. For the CDR3, the DNA is TGTGCCAGCAGCTCGGAGCCCTGGTCGGGGGAGCAGTTCTTC.

The rearrangement uses TRBV27 and TRBJ1-2; no firm D call. CDR3 length equals 15 residues. Trimming removed 3 bases at V and 3 bases at J, with 14 bases between. From germline, CDR1 is MNHEY and CDR2 SMNVEV (reference sequence). The CDR3 DNA reads TGTGCCAGCAGTTTCGGCCGTCCGGGATACTATGGCTACACCTTC. It specifies CASSFGRPGYYGYTF.

The rearrangement links TRBV5-1 to TRBJ2-7; 8 bases are a match to TRBD1. CDR1 and CDR2 from the germline V gene are SGHRS and YFSETQ. The CDR3 runs 15 residues. J was trimmed by 0 bases and V by 2 bases; bases with no gene match: 4. The CDR3 spells CASSLEQGASYEQYV. The CDR3 nucleotides are TGCGCCAGCAGCTTAGAGCAGGGGGCCTCCTACGAGCAGTACGTC.